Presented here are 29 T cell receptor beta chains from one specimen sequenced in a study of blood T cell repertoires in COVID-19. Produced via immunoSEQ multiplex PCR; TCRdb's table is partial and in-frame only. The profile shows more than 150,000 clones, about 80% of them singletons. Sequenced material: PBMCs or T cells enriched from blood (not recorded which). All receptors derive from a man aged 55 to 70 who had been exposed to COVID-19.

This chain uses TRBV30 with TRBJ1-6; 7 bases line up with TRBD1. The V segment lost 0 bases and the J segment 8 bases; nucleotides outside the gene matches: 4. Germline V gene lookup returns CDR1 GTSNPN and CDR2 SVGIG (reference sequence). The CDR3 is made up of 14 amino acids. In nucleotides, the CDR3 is TGTGCCTGGAGTGTACGAGGGGGCGATTCACCCCTCCACTTT. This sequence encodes CAWSVRGGDSPLHF.

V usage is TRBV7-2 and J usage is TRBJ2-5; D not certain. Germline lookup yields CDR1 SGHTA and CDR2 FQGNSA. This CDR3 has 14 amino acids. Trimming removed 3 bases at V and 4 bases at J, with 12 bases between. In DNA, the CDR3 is TGTGCCAGCAGCTTCCAGTCTGGTCTAGAGACCCAGTACTTC. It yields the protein CASSFQSGLETQYF.

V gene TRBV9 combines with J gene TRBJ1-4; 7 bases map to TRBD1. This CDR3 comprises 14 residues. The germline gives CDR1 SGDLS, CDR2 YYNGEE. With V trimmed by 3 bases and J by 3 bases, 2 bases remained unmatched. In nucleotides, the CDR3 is TGTGCCAGCAGCGGCGGGACAGCTAATGAAAAACTGTTTTTT. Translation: CASSGGTANEKLFF. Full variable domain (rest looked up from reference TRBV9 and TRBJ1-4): DSGVTQTPKHLITATGQRVTLRCSPRSGDLSVYWYQQSLDQGLQFLIQYYNGEERAKGNILERFSAQQFPDLHSELNLSSLELGDSALYFCASSGGTANEKLFFGSGTQLSVL.

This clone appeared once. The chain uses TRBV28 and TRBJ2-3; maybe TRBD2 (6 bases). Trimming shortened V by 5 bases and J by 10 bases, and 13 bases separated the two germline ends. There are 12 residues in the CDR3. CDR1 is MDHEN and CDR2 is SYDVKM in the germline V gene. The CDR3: CASSPLGGAQYF. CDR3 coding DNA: TGTGCCAGCAGTCCTCTGGGGGGAGCGCAGTATTTT.

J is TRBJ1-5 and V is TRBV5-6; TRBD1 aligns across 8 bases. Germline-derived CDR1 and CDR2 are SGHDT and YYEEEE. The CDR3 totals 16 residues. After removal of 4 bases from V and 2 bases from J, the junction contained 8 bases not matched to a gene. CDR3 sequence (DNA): TGTGCCAGCAGCCGTAACAGGGGGATAGGCAATCAGCCCCAGCATTTT. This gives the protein CASSRNRGIGNQPQHF. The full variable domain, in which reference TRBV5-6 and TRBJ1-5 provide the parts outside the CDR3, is DAGVTQSPTHLIKTRGQQVTLRCSPKSGHDTVSWYQQALGQGPQFIFQYYEEEERQRGNFPDRFSGHQFPNYSSELNVNALLLGDSALYLCASSRNRGIGNQPQHFGDGTRLSIL.

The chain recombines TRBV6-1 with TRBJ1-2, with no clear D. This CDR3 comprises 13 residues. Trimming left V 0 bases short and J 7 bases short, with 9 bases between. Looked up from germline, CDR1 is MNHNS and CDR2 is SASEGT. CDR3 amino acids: CASSEAVRVGYTF. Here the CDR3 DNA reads TGTGCCAGCAGTGAAGCTGTCCGTGTTGGCTACACCTTC.

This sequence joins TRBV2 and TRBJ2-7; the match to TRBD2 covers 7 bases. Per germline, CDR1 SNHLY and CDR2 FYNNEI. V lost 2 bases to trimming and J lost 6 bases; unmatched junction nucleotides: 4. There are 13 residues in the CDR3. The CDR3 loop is CASSEWAGAEQYF. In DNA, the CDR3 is TGTGCCAGCAGTGAATGGGCGGGAGCCGAGCAGTACTTC.

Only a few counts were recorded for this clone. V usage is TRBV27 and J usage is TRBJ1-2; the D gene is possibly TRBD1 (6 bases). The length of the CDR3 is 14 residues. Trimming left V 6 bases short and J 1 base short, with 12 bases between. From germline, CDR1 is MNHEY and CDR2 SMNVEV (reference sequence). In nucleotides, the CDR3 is TGTGCCAGCAGCACAGGGAGCCTTAACTATGGCTACACCTTC. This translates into CASSTGSLNYGYTF.

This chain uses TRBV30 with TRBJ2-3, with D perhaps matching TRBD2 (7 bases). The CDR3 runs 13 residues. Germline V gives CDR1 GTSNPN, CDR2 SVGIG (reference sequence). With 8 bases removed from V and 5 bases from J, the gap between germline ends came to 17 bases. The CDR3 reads CARGGEFVDTQYF. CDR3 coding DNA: TGTGCCCGAGGGGGGGAGTTCGTAGATACGCAGTATTTT.

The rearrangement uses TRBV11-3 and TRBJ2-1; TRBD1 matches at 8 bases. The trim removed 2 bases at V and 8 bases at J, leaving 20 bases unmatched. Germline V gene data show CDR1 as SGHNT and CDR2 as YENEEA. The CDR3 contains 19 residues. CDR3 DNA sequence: TGTGCCAGCAGCTTACGTTCCCCCGGCCGGGACAGGATCGCATATGAGCAGTTCTTC. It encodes CASSLRSPGRDRIAYEQFF.

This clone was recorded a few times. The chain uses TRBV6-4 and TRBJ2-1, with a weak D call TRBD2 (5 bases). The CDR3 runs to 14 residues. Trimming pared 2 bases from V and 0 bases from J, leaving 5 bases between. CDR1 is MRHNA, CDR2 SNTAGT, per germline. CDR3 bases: TGTGCCAGCAGTGACGGGAGCTCCTACAATGAGCAGTTCTTC. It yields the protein CASSDGSSYNEQFF.

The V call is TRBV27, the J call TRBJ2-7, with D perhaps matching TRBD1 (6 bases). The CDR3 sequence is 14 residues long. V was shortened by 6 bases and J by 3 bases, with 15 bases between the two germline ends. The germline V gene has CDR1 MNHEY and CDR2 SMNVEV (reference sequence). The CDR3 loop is CASSHPGQNYEQYF. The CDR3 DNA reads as TGTGCCAGCAGCCATCCGGGACAAAACTACGAGCAGTACTTC.

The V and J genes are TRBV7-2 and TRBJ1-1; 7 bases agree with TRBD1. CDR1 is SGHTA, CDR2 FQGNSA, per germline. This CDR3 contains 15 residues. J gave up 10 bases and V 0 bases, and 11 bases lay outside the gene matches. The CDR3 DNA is TGTGCCAGCAGCTTAGCCGGGACAGACCCCAACGGAGCTTTCTTT. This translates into CASSLAGTDPNGAFF.

The CDR3 DNA reads TGTGCCAGTAGTCTACAGGGGTCGTCCTATAATTCACCCCTCCACTTT. This sequence encodes CASSLQGSSYNSPLHF. This sequence joins TRBV19 and TRBJ1-6, with 7 positions matching TRBD1. Germline V gene data show CDR1 as LNHDA and CDR2 as SQIVND (reference sequence). Trimming took 5 bases from V and 1 from J; bases not matched to a gene: 5. This CDR3 is built from 16 residues.

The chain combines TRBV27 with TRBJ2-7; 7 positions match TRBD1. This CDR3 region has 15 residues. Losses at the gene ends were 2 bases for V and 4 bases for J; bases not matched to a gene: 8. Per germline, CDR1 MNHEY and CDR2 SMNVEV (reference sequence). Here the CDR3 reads CASSLERGLGYEQYF. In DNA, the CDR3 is TGTGCCAGCAGTTTAGAAAGGGGGCTCGGATACGAGCAGTACTTC.

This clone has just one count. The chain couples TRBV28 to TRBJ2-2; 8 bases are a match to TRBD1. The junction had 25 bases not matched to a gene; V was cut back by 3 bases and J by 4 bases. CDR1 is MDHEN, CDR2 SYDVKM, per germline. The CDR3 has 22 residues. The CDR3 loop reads CASSFRCCRCHRTGTPTGELFF. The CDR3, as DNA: TGTGCCAGCAGTTTTAGGTGTTGTCGTTGTCATAGGACAGGGACTCCCACCGGGGAGCTGTTTTTT.

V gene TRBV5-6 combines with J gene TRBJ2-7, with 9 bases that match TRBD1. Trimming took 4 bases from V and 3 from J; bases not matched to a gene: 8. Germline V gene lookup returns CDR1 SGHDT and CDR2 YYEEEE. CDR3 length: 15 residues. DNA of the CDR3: TGTGCCAGCAGCGGGTCGGACAGGGGCGACTACGAGCAGTACTTC. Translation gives CASSGSDRGDYEQYF.

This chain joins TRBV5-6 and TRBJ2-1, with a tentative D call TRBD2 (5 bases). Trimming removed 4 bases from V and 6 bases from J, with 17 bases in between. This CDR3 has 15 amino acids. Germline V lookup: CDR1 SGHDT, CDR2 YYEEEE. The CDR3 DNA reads TGTGCCAGCAGCCCAGAGAGCGGAGCGTTCAATGAGCAGTTCTTC. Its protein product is CASSPESGAFNEQFF.

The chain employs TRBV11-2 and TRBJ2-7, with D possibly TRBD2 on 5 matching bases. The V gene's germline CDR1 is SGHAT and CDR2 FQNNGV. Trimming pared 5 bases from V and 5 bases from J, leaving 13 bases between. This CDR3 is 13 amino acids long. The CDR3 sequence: CASSPYGRDEQYF. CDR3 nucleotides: TGTGCCAGCAGCCCCTACGGGCGGGACGAGCAGTACTTC.

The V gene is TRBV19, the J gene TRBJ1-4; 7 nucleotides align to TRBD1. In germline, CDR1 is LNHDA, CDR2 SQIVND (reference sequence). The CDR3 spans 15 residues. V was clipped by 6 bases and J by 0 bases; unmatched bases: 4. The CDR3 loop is CASRAGTATNEKLFF. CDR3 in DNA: TGTGCCAGTAGAGCAGGGACAGCAACTAATGAAAAACTGTTTTTT.

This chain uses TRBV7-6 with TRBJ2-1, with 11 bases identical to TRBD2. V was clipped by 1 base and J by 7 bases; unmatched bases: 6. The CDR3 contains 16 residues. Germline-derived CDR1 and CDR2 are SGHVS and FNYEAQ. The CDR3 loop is CASSLELAGERNEQFF. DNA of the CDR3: TGTGCCAGCAGCTTAGAACTAGCGGGAGAGAGGAATGAGCAGTTCTTC.

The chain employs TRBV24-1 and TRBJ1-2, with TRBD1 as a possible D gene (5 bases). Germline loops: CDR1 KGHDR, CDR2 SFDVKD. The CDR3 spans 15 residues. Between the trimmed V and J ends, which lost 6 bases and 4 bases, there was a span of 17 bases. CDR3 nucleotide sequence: TGTGCCACCAGTAGGGGCCCAGGCATGCTCTATGGCTACACCTTC. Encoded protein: CATSRGPGMLYGYTF.

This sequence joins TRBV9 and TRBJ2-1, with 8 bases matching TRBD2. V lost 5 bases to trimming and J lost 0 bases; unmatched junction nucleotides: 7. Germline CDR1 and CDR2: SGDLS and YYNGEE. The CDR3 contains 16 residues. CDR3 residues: CASSIIAGLSYNEQFF. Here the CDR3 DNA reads TGTGCCAGCAGTATAATAGCGGGACTCTCCTACAATGAGCAGTTCTTC.

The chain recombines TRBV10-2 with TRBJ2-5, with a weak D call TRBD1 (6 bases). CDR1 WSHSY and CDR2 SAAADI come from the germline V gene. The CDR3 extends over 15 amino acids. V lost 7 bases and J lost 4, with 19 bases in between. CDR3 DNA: TGCGCCAGCAACACCCGAGGGGGAGAGGCAGAGACCCAGTACTTC. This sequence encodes CASNTRGGEAETQYF.

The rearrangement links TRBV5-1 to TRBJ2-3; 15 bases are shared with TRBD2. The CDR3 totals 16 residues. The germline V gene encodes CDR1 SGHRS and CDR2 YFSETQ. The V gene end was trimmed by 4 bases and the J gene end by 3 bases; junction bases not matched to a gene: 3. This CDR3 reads CASSVGLAGGTDTQYF. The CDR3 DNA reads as TGCGCCAGCAGCGTGGGACTAGCGGGAGGTACAGATACGCAGTATTTT. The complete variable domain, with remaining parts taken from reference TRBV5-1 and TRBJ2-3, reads KAGVTQTPRYLIKTRGQQVTLSCSPISGHRSVSWYQQTPGQGLQFLFEYFSETQRNKGNFPGRFSGRQFSNSRSEMNVSTLELGDSALYLCASSVGLAGGTDTQYFGPGTRLTVL.

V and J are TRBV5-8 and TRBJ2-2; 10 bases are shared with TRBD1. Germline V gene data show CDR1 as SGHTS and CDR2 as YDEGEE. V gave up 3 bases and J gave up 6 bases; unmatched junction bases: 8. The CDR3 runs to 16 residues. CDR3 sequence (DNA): TGTGCCAGCAGCTACCGAACGACAGGGGGCTCCGGGGAGCTGTTTTTT. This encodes CASSYRTTGGSGELFF.

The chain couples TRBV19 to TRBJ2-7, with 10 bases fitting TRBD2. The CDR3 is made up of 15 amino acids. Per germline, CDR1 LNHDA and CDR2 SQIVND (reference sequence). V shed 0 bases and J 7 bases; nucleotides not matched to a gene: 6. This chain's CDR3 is CASSIDRLAGREQYF. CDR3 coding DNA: TGTGCCAGTAGTATAGACCGACTAGCGGGCCGAGAGCAGTACTTC. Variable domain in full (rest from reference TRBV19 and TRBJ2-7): DGGITQSPKYLFRKEGQNVTLSCEQNLNHDAMYWYRQDPGQGLRLIYYSQIVNDFQKGDIAEGYSVSREKKESFPLTVTSAQKNPTAFYLCASSIDRLAGREQYFGPGTRLTVT.

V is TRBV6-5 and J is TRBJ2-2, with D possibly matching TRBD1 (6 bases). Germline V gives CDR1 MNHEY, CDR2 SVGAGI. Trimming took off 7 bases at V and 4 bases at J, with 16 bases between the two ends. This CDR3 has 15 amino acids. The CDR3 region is CASTPTGPGTGELFF. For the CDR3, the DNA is TGTGCCAGCACCCCGACAGGCCCCGGCACCGGGGAGCTGTTTTTT.

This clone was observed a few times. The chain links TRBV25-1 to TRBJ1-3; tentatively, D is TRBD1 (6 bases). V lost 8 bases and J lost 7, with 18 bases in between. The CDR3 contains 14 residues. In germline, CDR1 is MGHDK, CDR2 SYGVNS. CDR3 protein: CASSQGIVGNTIYF. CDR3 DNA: TGTGCCAGCTCACAGGGCATTGTCGGTAACACCATATATTTT. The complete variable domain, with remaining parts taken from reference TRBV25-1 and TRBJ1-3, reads EADIYQTPRYLVIGTGKKITLECSQTMGHDKMYWYQQDPGMELHLIHYSYGVNSTEKGDLSSESTVSRIRTEHFPLTLESARPSHTSQYLCASSQGIVGNTIYFGEGSWLTVV.